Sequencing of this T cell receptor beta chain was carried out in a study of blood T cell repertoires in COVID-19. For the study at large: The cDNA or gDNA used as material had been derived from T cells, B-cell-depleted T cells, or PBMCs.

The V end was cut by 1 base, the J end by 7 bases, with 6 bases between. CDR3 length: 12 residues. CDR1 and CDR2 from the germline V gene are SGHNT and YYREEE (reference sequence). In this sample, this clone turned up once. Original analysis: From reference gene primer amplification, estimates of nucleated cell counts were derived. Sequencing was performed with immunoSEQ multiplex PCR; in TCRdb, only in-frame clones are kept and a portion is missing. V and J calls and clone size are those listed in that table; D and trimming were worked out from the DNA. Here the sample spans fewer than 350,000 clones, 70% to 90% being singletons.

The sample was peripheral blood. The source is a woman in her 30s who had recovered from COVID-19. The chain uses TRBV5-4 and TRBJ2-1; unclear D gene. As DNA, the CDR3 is TGTGCCAGCAGCTTGATCTCTAATGAGCAGTTCTTC. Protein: CASSLISNEQFF.